The 21 T cell receptor beta chains listed next were all sequenced from one sample in a study of T cell clonality in common variable immunodeficiency. The study's findings and limits: Fewer deletions and N-nucleotide insertions were reportedly seen in common variable immunodeficiency TCR beta sequences.

Repertoires were generated with immunoSEQ multiplex PCR, while TCRdb's copy carries only in-frame clones and drops some. The data show around 25,000 clones, none appearing only once, with approximately 24% held by the ten largest. The antigens of these receptors remain unknown. What was sequenced was peripheral blood mononuclear cells. Every receptor here comes from a human donor with common variable immunodeficiency.

This clone was observed many times. The read falls 3 residues short of the CDR3 end, and the missing part is taken from the germline J gene. The chain has TRBV7-2 and TRBJ2-1, with 7 bases identical to TRBD2. The CDR3 length is 14 residues. The germline V gene has CDR1 SGHTA and CDR2 FQGNSA. J was trimmed by 9 bases and V by 2 bases; bases with no gene match: 7. This CDR3 reads CASSLRQGGAEQFF. The sequenced CDR3 bases are TGTGCCAGCAGCTTAAGGCAGGGAGGGGCTGAG. The whole variable domain, filled in from reference TRBV7-2 and TRBJ2-1, reads GAGVSQSPSNKVTEKGKDVELRCDPISGHTALYWYRQSLGQGLEFLIYFQGNSAPDKSGLPSDRFSAERTGGSVSTLTIQRTQQEDSAVYLCASSLRQGGAEQFFGPGTRLTVL.

The table lists this clone with a few counts. The missing CDR3 end, 3 residues past where the read stops, is filled in from the germline J gene. The chain has TRBV7-2 and TRBJ2-3; no definite D call. Germline lookup yields CDR1 SGHTA and CDR2 FQGNSA. This CDR3 contains 15 residues. V lost 6 bases, J lost 7 bases, and 20 bases lay in between. CDR3 sequence: CASSKIASGPNTQYF. CDR3 DNA, as far as it was read: TGTGCCAGCAGTAAAATAGCCTCCGGCCCCAATACG.

Many counts were recorded for this clone. The sequenced fragment ends 3 residues before the CDR3 boundary, so the rest is inferred from the germline J gene. The V gene is TRBV6-1, the J gene TRBJ2-3; 8 nucleotides line up with TRBD1. Per germline, CDR1 MNHNS and CDR2 SASEGT. The CDR3 length is 14 residues. J lost 3 bases, V lost 3 bases, and 2 bases had no gene match. CDR3 region: CASSDRQGTDTQYF. CDR3 DNA (partial): TGTGCCAGCAGTGACAGACAGGGGACAGATACG.

As to this clone: The read falls 3 residues short of the CDR3 end, and the missing part is taken from the germline J gene. This chain uses TRBV16 with TRBJ2-7; 7 positions match TRBD1. Trimming at V came to 4 bases and at J to 3 bases, leaving 9 bases not matched to a gene. Germline-derived CDR1 and CDR2 are KGHSY and FQNENV. The CDR3 is made up of 15 amino acids. Here the CDR3 reads CASSPRDSRIYEQYF. The part of the CDR3 DNA that was read is TGTGCCAGCAGCCCCCGGGACAGCCGGATCTACGAG.

This clone was detected a few times. Read coverage stops 3 residues before the CDR3 terminus; the germline J gene supplies the remainder. This chain links TRBV19 with TRBJ1-2, with 9 bases matching TRBD1. J lost 4 bases, V lost 5 bases, and 2 bases had no gene match. The CDR3 consists of 13 residues. Germline V gene lookup returns CDR1 LNHDA and CDR2 SQIVND (reference sequence). CDR3 sequence: CASSVGQGYGYTF. The part of the CDR3 DNA that was read is TGTGCCAGTAGTGTGGGACAGGGCTATGGC.

Many counts were recorded for this clone. The CDR3 end is not reached by the read, which stops 3 residues before it; the germline J gene fills it in. This chain joins TRBV18 and TRBJ2-5, with 7 bases that match TRBD2. Germline CDR1 is KGHSH and CDR2 is LQKENI. The ends lost 6 bases at V and 2 bases at J; junction bases unmatched: 9. There are 15 residues in the CDR3. CDR3 sequence: CASSKPGLSQETQYF. The CDR3 DNA, read in part, is TGTGCCAGCTCCAAACCGGGACTATCACAAGAGACC.

This clone was seen many times. The CDR3 extends 3 residues past the end of the read, so its final part is completed from the germline J gene. The rearrangement uses TRBV19 and TRBJ2-1; 10 positions match TRBD2. V was pared by 4 bases and J by 6 bases, with 12 bases of the junction left unmatched. Germline V lookup: CDR1 LNHDA, CDR2 SQIVND (reference sequence). The CDR3 is made up of 17 amino acids. CDR3 bases read: TGTGCCAGTAGTAGCGCTAGCGGGAGTACCCTAAGCAATGAG. The encoded protein is CASSSASGSTLSNE. The whole CDR3 region reads CASSSASGSTLSNEQFF.

This clone was observed at least ten times. The sequence runs out 3 residues before the end of the CDR3; the remainder is reconstructed from the germline J gene. The rearrangement joins TRBV30 to TRBJ1-5; 7 bases fit TRBD1. Germline CDR1 is GTSNPN and CDR2 is SVGIG (reference sequence). V was pared by 1 base and J by 3 bases, with 6 bases of the junction left unmatched. The CDR3 totals 15 residues. The part of the CDR3 DNA that was read is TGTGCCTGGAGTGCACAGGGGAGGTACAATCAGCCC. It is translated as CAWSAQGRYNQP. The complete CDR3 reads CAWSAQGRYNQPQHF.

This clone was counted many times. CDR3 in amino acids: CASSYSRGIPGELFF. CDR3 DNA, as far as it was read: TGTGCCAGCAGTTACTCCCGGGGAATCCCCGGGGAG. J is TRBJ2-2 and V is TRBV6-2 or TRBV6-3, with D perhaps TRBD2 (5 bases). The read terminates 3 residues before the CDR3 end, so the remaining end is supplied by the germline J gene. V lost 0 bases and J lost 6, with 11 bases in between. The CDR3 totals 15 residues. CDR1 MNHEY and CDR2 SVGEGT come from the germline V gene.

The sample holds many counts of this clone. Sequencing ends 3 residues short of the CDR3 end; the germline J gene provides the rest. The chain links TRBV19 to TRBJ1-1, with 8 nucleotides matching TRBD1. Germline V gene sequence: CDR1 LNHDA, CDR2 SQIVND (reference sequence). CDR3 length: 14 residues. The V gene end was trimmed by 4 bases and the J gene end by 5 bases; junction bases not matched to a gene: 6. The sequenced CDR3 bases are TGTGCCAGTAGTACAACAGGGGGGGTGACTGAA. Translation: CASSTTGGVTE. The full CDR3 is CASSTTGGVTEAFF.

This clone has a count of ten or more. The CDR3 end lies 3 residues beyond the end of the read and is filled in from the germline J gene. V is TRBV2 and J is TRBJ2-2, with 7 nucleotides matching TRBD2. V shed 5 bases, J shed 5 bases, and the junction held 8 bases outside the gene matches. The germline CDR1 and CDR2 sequences are SNHLY and FYNNEI. The CDR3 is 15 amino acids. The CDR3 here is CASSRLAKGTGELFF. The part of the CDR3 DNA that was read is TGTGCCAGCAGTAGACTAGCCAAGGGGACCGGGGAG.

This clone came up a few times. The observed sequence ends 3 residues before the CDR3 terminus, with the missing tail filled in from the germline J gene. This rearrangement joins TRBV7-9 to TRBJ2-5; 7 bases line up with TRBD1. The CDR3 is 14 residues long. Germline V gives CDR1 SEHNR, CDR2 FQNEAQ (reference sequence). V trimming: 5 bases; J trimming: 5 bases; junction bases outside the gene matches: 8. The sequenced part of the CDR3 DNA is TGTGCCAGCAGCCCAGGACAGGCAGGGGAGACC. As protein: CASSPGQAGET. The full CDR3 reads CASSPGQAGETQYF.

This clone was observed many times. Sequencing ends 3 residues short of the CDR3 end; the germline J gene provides the rest. This chain uses TRBV29-1 with TRBJ1-2; maybe TRBD1 (6 bases). V shed 1 base and J shed 5 bases, with 11 bases lying between them. Germline lookup yields CDR1 SQVTM and CDR2 ANQGSEA. This CDR3 has 13 amino acids. Partial CDR3 DNA: TGCAGCGTTGAAGGGACAGCCGCGTATGGC. Translating it yields CSVEGTAAYG. The full CDR3 is CSVEGTAAYGYTF. Full variable domain (rest looked up from reference TRBV29-1 and TRBJ1-2): SAVISQKPSRDICQRGTSLTIQCQVDSQVTMMFWYRQQPGQSLTLIATANQGSEATYESGFVIDKFPISRPNLTFSTLTVSNMSPEDSSIYLCSVEGTAAYGYTFGSGTRLTVV.

As to this clone: Read sequence stops 3 residues before the CDR3 end, and the germline J gene provides the missing end. The chain combines TRBV30 with TRBJ1-2; D is unresolved. Per germline, CDR1 GTSNPN and CDR2 SVGIG (reference sequence). The CDR3 spans 13 residues. The sequenced CDR3 bases are TGTGCCTGGAGTGACACTCGGGTGAGCGGC. This translates into CAWSDTRVSG. The entire CDR3 is CAWSDTRVSGYTF.

This clone has a count of ten or more. The read terminates 3 residues before the CDR3 end, so the remaining end is supplied by the germline J gene. The chain links TRBV30 to TRBJ1-1; D is perhaps TRBD1 (6 bases). Germline V CDR1 and CDR2: GTSNPN, SVGIG (reference sequence). The CDR3 consists of 13 residues. V lost 3 bases and J lost 7, with 15 bases in between. The covered CDR3 bases are TGTGCCTGGAGCCTACAGGGTTTCCGTGAA. Amino acid sequence: CAWSLQGFRE. From start to end, the CDR3 is CAWSLQGFREAFF. Full variable domain (remainder filled in from reference TRBV30 and TRBJ1-1): SQTIHQWPATLVQPVGSPLSLECTVEGTSNPNLYWYRQAAGRGLQLLFYSVGIGQISSEVPQNLSASRPQDRQFILSSKKLLLSDSGFYLCAWSLQGFREAFFGQGTRLTVV.

This clone was found many times. The read halts 3 residues ahead of the CDR3 end, with the missing end drawn from the germline J gene. The same CDR3 also results from other DNA sequences found in this sample. The chain carries TRBV5-4 and TRBJ2-7; 7 bases agree with TRBD1. Trimming cost V 6 bases and J 4 bases; bases outside gene matches: 7. CDR3 length: 13 amino acids. Germline loops: CDR1 SGHNT, CDR2 YYREEE (reference sequence). CDR3 bases read: TGTGCCAGCACCAAGGCAGGGGGTTACGAG. This sequence encodes CASTKAGGYE. The entire CDR3 is CASTKAGGYEQYF. The full variable domain, completed using reference TRBV5-4 and TRBJ2-7, is ETGVTQSPTHLIKTRGQQVTLRCSSQSGHNTVSWYQQALGQGPQFIFQYYREEENGRGNFPPRFSGLQFPNYSSELNVNALELDDSALYLCASTKAGGYEQYFGPGTRLTVT.

About this clone: From the germline J gene comes the end of the CDR3, since the read stops 3 residues before it. The chain employs TRBV19 and TRBJ2-7; 9 bases line up with TRBD1. The CDR3 runs 14 residues. V was pared by 8 bases and J by 6 bases, with 11 bases of the junction left unmatched. CDR1 is LNHDA and CDR2 is SQIVND in the germline V gene (reference sequence). Partial CDR3 DNA: TGTGCCAGTCAGCTGACAGGGGGGATTGGCGAG. Encoded protein: CASQLTGGIGE. The CDR3 as a whole reads CASQLTGGIGEQYF.

This clone was detected a few times. The CDR3 end falls 3 residues outside the read, so it is completed with the germline J gene. The chain couples TRBV19 to TRBJ1-5; D unclear. Germline CDR1 is LNHDA and CDR2 is SQIVND (reference sequence). With 6 bases removed from V and 0 bases from J, the gap between germline ends came to 18 bases. This CDR3 has 17 residues. The CDR3 bases that were read are TGTGCCAGTAGCCCCCGATTCGGAACAGTTAGCAATCAGCCC. Translated: CASSPRFGTVSNQP. The complete CDR3 protein is CASSPRFGTVSNQPQHF.

This clone was seen many times. The sequenced fragment ends 3 residues before the CDR3 boundary, so the rest is inferred from the germline J gene. This sequence joins TRBV7-3 and TRBJ2-6, with D uncertain. Germline CDR1 SGHTA, CDR2 FQGTGA. The CDR3 loop spans 14 amino acids. Between the trimmed V and J ends, which lost 5 bases and 3 bases, there was a span of 8 bases. The covered CDR3 bases are TGTGCCAGCAGCGACAAAAGTGGGGCCAACGTC. It encodes CASSDKSGANV. The whole CDR3 is CASSDKSGANVLTF.

This clone was seen many times. The CDR3 bases that were read are TGCGCCAGCAATCAGGGGATGAACACTGAA. This codes for CASNQGMNTE. The whole CDR3 protein is CASNQGMNTEAFF. The chain is built from TRBV5-1 and TRBJ1-1, with D perhaps matching TRBD1 (6 bases). The read falls 3 residues short of the CDR3 end, and the missing part is taken from the germline J gene. The V end lost 6 bases, the J end lost 0 bases, and 9 bases lay between the germline ends. This CDR3 region has 13 residues. Germline V lookup: CDR1 SGHRS, CDR2 YFSETQ.

Concerning this clone itself: The read terminates 3 residues before the CDR3 end, so the remaining end is supplied by the germline J gene. J is TRBJ2-5 and V is TRBV6-2 or TRBV6-3; D perhaps matches TRBD2 (5 bases). Germline CDR1 reads MNHEY; CDR2 reads SVGEGT. The CDR3 sequence is 15 residues long. Trimming took 0 bases from V and 5 from J, leaving 13 bases between them. CDR3 protein: CASSYSTHGGETQYF. CDR3 bases read: TGTGCCAGCAGTTACTCTACCCACGGCGGGGAGACC.